This record looks at one TCR beta chain sequence and its context. Assay: immunoSEQ multiplex PCR; the TCRdb copy retains only in-frame clones and omits some. The sample has 65,000 to 90,000 clones; more than 80% are singletons. The data stem from a study of blood T cell repertoires in COVID-19. The trim removed 0 bases at V and 7 bases at J, leaving 7 bases unmatched. The CDR3 covers 16 residues. Germline loops: CDR1 SGDLS, CDR2 YYNGEE. The chain links TRBV9 to TRBJ1-6; 7 bases line up with TRBD1. The origin of this receptor is an elderly woman with active or convalescent COVID-19. The sample was peripheral blood. The CDR3 coding sequence is TGTGCCAGCAGCGTAGCTACGGGACAGAAAAATTCACCCCTCCACTTT. Its protein is CASSVATGQKNSPLHF.